The clone carrying this TCR beta chain was recorded many times. Its antigen remains unknown. The sample comes from a study of spatial heterogeneity in lung cancer. Study results and caveats: The recorded estimate of tumor T cell coverage is 6% to 7% for alpha chains and more than 11% for beta chains. In tumors, expanded intratumoral alpha and beta TCR counts tracked mutation counts.

MiXCR was run by TCRdb on the 5' RACE reads, yielding one entry per CDR3 protein. The sample contains about 22,000 distinct CDR3 sequences, under 3.5% of which appear only once. The time point: sample taken at primary tumor resection. Samples were donated by 72 untreated early-stage non-small cell lung cancer patients. Unsorted whole RNA of tumor, nontumor lung or frozen PBMC was sequenced. Trimming took off 3 bases at V and 2 bases at J, with 20 bases between the two ends. The CDR3 spans 18 residues. The V gene's germline CDR1 is SGHTA and CDR2 FQGNSA. The sample was lung tumor tissue, taken at surgery. This receptor was identified in a male donor with early-stage non-small cell lung cancer. The genes are TRBV7-2 and TRBJ2-1; D may be TRBD2 (6 bases). The CDR3 loop reads CASSFRGAGTGTYNEQFF. The CDR3 DNA reads TGTGCCAGCAGCTTTAGGGGAGCCGGGACTGGAACCTACAATGAGCAGTTCTTC.